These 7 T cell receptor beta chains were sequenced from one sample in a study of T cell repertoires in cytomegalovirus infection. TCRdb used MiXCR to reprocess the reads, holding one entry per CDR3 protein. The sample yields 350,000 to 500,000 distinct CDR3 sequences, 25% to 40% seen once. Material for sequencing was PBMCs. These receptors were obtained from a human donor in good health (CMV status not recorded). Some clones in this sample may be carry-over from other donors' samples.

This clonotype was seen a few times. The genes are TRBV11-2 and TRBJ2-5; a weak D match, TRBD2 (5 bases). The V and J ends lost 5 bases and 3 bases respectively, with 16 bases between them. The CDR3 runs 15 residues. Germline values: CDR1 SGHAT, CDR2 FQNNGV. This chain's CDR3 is CASSLRRQSKETQYF. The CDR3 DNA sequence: TGTGCCAGCAGCCTAAGGAGGCAGTCTAAAGAGACCCAGTACTTC.

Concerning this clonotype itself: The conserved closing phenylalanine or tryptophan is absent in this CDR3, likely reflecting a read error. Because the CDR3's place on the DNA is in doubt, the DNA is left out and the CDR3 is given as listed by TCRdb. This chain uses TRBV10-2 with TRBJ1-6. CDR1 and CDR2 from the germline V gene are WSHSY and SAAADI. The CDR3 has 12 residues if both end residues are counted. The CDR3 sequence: CASSDLGTPLLC.

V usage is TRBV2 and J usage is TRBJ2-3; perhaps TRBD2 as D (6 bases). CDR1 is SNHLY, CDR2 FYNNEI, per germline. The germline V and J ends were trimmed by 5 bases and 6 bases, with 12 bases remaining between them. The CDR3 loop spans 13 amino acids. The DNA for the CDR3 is TGTGCCAGCAGTACCCGGGACTCCGATACGCAGTATTTT. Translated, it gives CASSTRDSDTQYF.

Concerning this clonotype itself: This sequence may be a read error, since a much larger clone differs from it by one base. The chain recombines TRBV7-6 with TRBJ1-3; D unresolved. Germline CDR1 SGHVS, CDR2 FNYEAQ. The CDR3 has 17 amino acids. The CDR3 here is CASSLIKADPSGNNIYF. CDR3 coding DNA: TGTGCCAGCAGCTTAATTAAAGCGGACCCCTCTGGAAACAACATATATTTT.

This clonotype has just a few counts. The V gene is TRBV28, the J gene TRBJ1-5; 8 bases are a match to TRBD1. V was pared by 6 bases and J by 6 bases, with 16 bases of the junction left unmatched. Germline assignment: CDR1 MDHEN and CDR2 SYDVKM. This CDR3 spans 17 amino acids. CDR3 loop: CASSTEIRDRRFQPQHF. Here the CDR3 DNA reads TGTGCCAGCAGCACCGAGATCCGGGACAGGCGCTTTCAGCCCCAGCATTTT.

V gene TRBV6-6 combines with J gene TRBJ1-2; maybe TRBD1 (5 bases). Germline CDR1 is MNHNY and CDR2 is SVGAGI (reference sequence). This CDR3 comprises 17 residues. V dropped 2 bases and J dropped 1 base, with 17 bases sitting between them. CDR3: CASSYGVEGLGNYGYTF. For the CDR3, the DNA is TGTGCCAGCAGTTACGGGGTCGAGGGGTTGGGTAACTATGGCTACACCTTC.

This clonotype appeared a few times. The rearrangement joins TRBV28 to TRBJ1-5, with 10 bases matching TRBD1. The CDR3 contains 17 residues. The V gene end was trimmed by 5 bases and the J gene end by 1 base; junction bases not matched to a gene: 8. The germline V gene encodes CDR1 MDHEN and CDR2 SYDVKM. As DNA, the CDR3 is TGTGCCAGCAGTCGTGGGACAGGGGTTGGCAGCAATCAGCCCCAGCATTTT. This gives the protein CASSRGTGVGSNQPQHF.